The TCR beta chain under discussion was sequenced for a study of blood T cell repertoires in COVID-19. Overall study context: Samples representing acute and convalescent COVID-19 were sourced from the United States, Italy and Spain. Nucleic acid was either cDNA or gDNA, and it came from T cells, B-cell-depleted T cells, or PBMCs.

From germline, CDR1 is DFQATT and CDR2 SNEGSKA (reference sequence). This CDR3 is built from 11 residues. The V end lost 6 bases, the J end lost 2 bases, and 7 bases lay between the germline ends. Under the authors' procedure: The authors estimated nucleated cell counts from reference gene primer amplification. This table comes from immunoSEQ multiplex PCR, and its TCRdb copy is limited to in-frame clones, with some not included. The V and J calls and clone size are taken from that table; D and trimming were inferred from the DNA. The sample has around 700,000 clones; 90% are singletons. This clone came up once.

Source material: peripheral blood. The chain employs TRBV20-1 and TRBJ1-1; a possible D gene is TRBD1 (5 bases). The sequence derives from a woman in her late teens or twenties with acute or convalescent COVID-19. Here the CDR3 reads CSADSNTEAFF. CDR3 coding DNA: TGCAGTGCCGACAGCAACACTGAAGCTTTCTTT.